These 8 T cell receptor beta chains share one sample of origin, sequenced in a study of blood T cell repertoires in COVID-19. Assay used: immunoSEQ multiplex PCR; TCRdb lists only in-frame clones, some missing. The sample shows about 110,000 clones, over 80% of them seen only once. Input material: peripheral blood. Receptors were obtained from an older woman with acute or convalescent COVID-19.

V gene TRBV5-4 combines with J gene TRBJ2-1; 14 positions agree with TRBD2. This CDR3 comprises 17 residues. Germline assignment: CDR1 SGHNT and CDR2 YYREEE (reference sequence). V gave up 0 bases and J gave up 7 bases; unmatched junction bases: 6. The CDR3 DNA reads TGTGCCAGCAGCTTGGCGGGACTAGCGGGGGTTATTAATGAGCAGTTCTTC. This sequence encodes CASSLAGLAGVINEQFF.

The rearrangement uses TRBV12-5 and TRBJ1-1, with a possible D match to TRBD1 (6 bases). The V gene lost 6 bases and the J gene lost 6 bases, with 14 bases spanning the gap. Germline lookup yields CDR1 LGHNT and CDR2 FRNRAP. The CDR3 is 13 residues long. The CDR3 spells CASGPGAAAEAFF. For the CDR3, the DNA is TGTGCTAGTGGCCCAGGGGCGGCAGCTGAAGCTTTCTTT.

As DNA, the CDR3 is TGCGCCAGCAGTTGGTTAGCGGGACCCCAGGAGACCCAGTACTTC. It yields the protein CASSWLAGPQETQYF. The rearrangement joins TRBV10-2 to TRBJ2-5; 8 bases are shared with TRBD2. CDR1 WSHSY and CDR2 SAAADI come from the germline V gene. V shed 5 bases and J 5 bases; nucleotides not matched to a gene: 10. The CDR3 length is 15 residues.

The rearrangement joins TRBV10-3 to TRBJ2-7, with 9 bases identical to TRBD1. J lost 9 bases, V lost 5 bases, and 5 bases had no gene match. Per the germline V gene, CDR1 is ENHRY and CDR2 is SYGVKD. This CDR3 spans 12 amino acids. The CDR3 loop is CAISNPGQGQYF. For the CDR3, the DNA is TGTGCCATCAGTAACCCGGGACAGGGGCAGTACTTC.

V is TRBV5-5 and J is TRBJ1-2, with TRBD1 matching over 7 bases. V trimming: 0 bases; J trimming: 8 bases; junction bases outside the gene matches: 7. The CDR3 length is 14 residues. In germline, CDR1 is SGHKS, CDR2 YYEKEE (reference sequence). The CDR3 sequence is CASSLEGANEGYTF. CDR3 in DNA: TGTGCCAGCAGCTTGGAGGGGGCCAACGAGGGCTACACCTTC. The full variable domain, rest sourced from reference TRBV5-5 and TRBJ1-2, is DAGVTQSPTHLIKTRGQQVTLRCSPISGHKSVSWYQQVLGQGPQFIFQYYEKEERGRGNFPDRFSARQFPNYSSELNVNALLLGDSALYLCASSLEGANEGYTFGSGTRLTVV.

This chain connects TRBV3-1 (or the pseudogene TRBV3-2) to TRBJ1-3, with TRBD1 identical over 9 bases. Trimming cost V 6 bases and J 7 bases; bases outside gene matches: 4. This CDR3 is 13 amino acids long. Germline V lookup: CDR1 LGHDT, CDR2 YNNKEL (reference sequence). CDR3 coding DNA: TGTGCCAGCAGTCACGGACAGGGGAACACCATATATTTT. Protein: CASSHGQGNTIYF.

Here the CDR3 reads CASSLPGTSNTEAFF. In nucleotides, the CDR3 is TGCGCCAGCAGCCTCCCCGGGACATCGAACACTGAAGCTTTCTTT. The chain uses TRBV5-1 and TRBJ1-1; possible D gene TRBD1, 6 bases. This CDR3 has 15 amino acids. CDR1 is SGHRS and CDR2 is YFSETQ in the germline V gene. Trimming pared 4 bases from V and 1 base from J, leaving 14 bases between.

The V and J genes are TRBV3-1 (or the pseudogene TRBV3-2) and TRBJ1-2; TRBD1 might be the D (6 bases). Trimming stripped 2 bases from V and 6 bases from J, with 7 bases between. This CDR3 is built from 12 residues. From germline, CDR1 is LGHDT and CDR2 YNNKEL (reference sequence). The CDR3 DNA reads TGTGCCAGCAGCCAACGACAGGATGGCTACACCTTC. Translating gives CASSQRQDGYTF.